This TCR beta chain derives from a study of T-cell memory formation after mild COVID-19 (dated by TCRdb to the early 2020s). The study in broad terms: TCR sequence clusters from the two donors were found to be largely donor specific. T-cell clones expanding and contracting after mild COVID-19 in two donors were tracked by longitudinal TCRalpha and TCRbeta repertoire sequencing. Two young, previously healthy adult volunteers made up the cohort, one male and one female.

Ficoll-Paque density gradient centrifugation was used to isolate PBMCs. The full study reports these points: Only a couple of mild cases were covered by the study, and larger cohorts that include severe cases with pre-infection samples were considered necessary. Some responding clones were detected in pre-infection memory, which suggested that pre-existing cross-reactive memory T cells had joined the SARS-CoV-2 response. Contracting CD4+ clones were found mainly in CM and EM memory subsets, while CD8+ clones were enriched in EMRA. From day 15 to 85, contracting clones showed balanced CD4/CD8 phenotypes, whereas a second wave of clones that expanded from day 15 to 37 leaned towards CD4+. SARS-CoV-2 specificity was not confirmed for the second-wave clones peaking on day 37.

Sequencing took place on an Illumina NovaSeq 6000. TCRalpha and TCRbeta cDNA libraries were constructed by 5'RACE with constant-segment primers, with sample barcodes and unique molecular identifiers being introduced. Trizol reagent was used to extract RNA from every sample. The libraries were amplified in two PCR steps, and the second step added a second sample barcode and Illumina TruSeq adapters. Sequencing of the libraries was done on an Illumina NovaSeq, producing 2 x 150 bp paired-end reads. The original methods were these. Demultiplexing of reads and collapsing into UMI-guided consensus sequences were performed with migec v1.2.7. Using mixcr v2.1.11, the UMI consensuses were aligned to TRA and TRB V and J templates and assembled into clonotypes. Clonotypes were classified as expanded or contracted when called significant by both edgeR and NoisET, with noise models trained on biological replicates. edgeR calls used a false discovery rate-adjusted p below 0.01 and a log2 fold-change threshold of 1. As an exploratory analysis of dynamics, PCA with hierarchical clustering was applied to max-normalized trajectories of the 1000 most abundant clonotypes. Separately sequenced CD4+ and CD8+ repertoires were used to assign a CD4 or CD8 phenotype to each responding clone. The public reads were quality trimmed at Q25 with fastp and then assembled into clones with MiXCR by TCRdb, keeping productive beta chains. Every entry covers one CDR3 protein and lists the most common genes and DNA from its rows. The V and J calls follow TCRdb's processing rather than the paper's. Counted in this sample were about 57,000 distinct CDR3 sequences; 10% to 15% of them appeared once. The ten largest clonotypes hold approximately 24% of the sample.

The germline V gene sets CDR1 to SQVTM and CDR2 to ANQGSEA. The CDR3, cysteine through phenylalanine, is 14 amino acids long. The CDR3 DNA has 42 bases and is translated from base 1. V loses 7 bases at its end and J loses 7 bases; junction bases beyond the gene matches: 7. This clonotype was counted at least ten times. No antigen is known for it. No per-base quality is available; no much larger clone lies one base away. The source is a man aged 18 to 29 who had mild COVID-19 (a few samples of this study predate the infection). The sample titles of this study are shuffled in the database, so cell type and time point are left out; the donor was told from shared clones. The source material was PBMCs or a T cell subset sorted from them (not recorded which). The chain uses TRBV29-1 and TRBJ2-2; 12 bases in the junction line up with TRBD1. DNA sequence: TGCAGCGCCGGGACAGGGGGCGGATTCGGGGAGCTGTTTTTT. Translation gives CSAGTGGGFGELFF.